This passage covers 2 T cell receptor beta chains from one sample sequenced in a study of cytomegalovirus exposure and HLA in healthy donors. PCR amplification relied on 60 Vbeta primers (plus 13 Jbeta primers). Generated by immunoSEQ multiplex PCR, the TCRdb table keeps only in-frame clones and is missing some. The sample consists of about 160,000 clones, about three quarters of them appearing once. The sequencing input was PBMCs. Receptor source: a woman between 45 and 60 years old in good health and CMV-seropositive.

This rearrangement joins TRBV30 to TRBJ1-6; D is possibly TRBD1 (5 bases). CDR3 length: 15 amino acids. Germline CDR1 GTSNPN, CDR2 SVGIG (reference sequence). The ends were cut back, 4 bases at V and 6 bases at J, with 16 bases in the middle. The CDR3 loop reads CAWNPAGLRNSPLHF. For the CDR3, the DNA is TGTGCCTGGAACCCGGCGGGGCTTCGTAATTCACCCCTCCACTTT.

The V call is TRBV4-1, the J call TRBJ2-5; 7 nucleotides agree with TRBD1. The CDR3 contains 16 residues. Looked up from germline, CDR1 is MGHRA and CDR2 is YSYEKL. J was trimmed by 2 bases and V by 1 base; bases with no gene match: 7. The CDR3 nucleotides are TGCGCCAGCAGCCAAGTGGGGACAGATAATCAAGAGACCCAGTACTTC. Amino acid sequence: CASSQVGTDNQETQYF.